One sample yielded the 7 T cell receptor beta chains listed below, sequenced in a study of blood T cells in healthy people across ages. Using a J-beta primer mix together with a sample-barcoded 5' primer, a second PCR was run for about 6 to 11 cycles. TCRdb re-called the 5' RACE reads with MiXCR, one entry per CDR3 protein. This sample has approximately 2,000,000 distinct CDR3 sequences, with 39% found just once. The sample taken for sequencing was blood. These receptors were obtained from a human donor in good health.

The sample holds many counts of this clonotype. The chain has TRBV5-1 and TRBJ1-2, with D possibly matching TRBD1 (6 bases). The CDR3 length is 14 residues. Germline loops: CDR1 SGHRS, CDR2 YFSETQ. The germline V and J ends were trimmed by 2 bases and 10 bases, with 18 bases remaining between them. In nucleotides, the CDR3 is TGCGCCAGCAGCTTACAGGGAACCGCTAGGGACTACACCTTC. Its protein product is CASSLQGTARDYTF. Complete variable domain (other parts from reference TRBV5-1 and TRBJ1-2): KAGVTQTPRYLIKTRGQQVTLSCSPISGHRSVSWYQQTPGQGLQFLFEYFSETQRNKGNFPGRFSGRQFSNSRSEMNVSTLELGDSALYLCASSLQGTARDYTFGSGTRLTVV.

This clonotype was counted a few times. The chain couples TRBV10-3 to TRBJ2-7, with 7 nucleotides matching TRBD1. This CDR3 is built from 13 residues. J was trimmed by 6 bases and V by 6 bases; bases with no gene match: 8. Germline V gene data show CDR1 as ENHRY and CDR2 as SYGVKD. CDR3 sequence reads: CAIRDRNPLEQYF. In DNA, the CDR3 is TGTGCCATCAGGGACAGGAATCCTCTCGAGCAGTACTTC.

This clonotype was detected a few times. This chain connects TRBV20-1 to TRBJ2-5, with 13 bases fitting TRBD2. V lost 4 bases, J lost 5 bases, and 7 bases stayed unmatched. Germline V gene sequence: CDR1 DFQATT, CDR2 SNEGSKA (reference sequence). The CDR3 covers 15 residues. The CDR3 DNA reads TGCAGTGCTATTTCCGGACTAGCGGGGGACGAGACCCAGTACTTC. It is translated as CSAISGLAGDETQYF.

This clonotype was picked up many times. The V and J genes are TRBV4-3 and TRBJ2-7, with a tentative D call TRBD1 (6 bases). V lost 4 bases and J 5 bases, leaving 18 bases between the germline ends. The length of the CDR3 is 15 residues. CDR1 and CDR2 (germline): LGHNA, YSLEER. CDR3 loop: CASSLGHDRFHEQYF. The CDR3, as DNA: TGCGCCAGCAGCCTGGGCCACGACAGGTTCCACGAGCAGTACTTC.

The CDR3 DNA reads TGTGCCACTGGACGGGACAGGGACTCTGAAGCTTTCTTT. Protein product: CATGRDRDSEAFF. The genes are TRBV11-1 and TRBJ1-1; TRBD1 matches at 9 bases. Germline V lookup: CDR1 SGHAT, CDR2 FQDESV (reference sequence). The V and J ends lost 10 bases and 6 bases, in that order; junction bases with no gene match: 9. The CDR3 loop spans 13 amino acids.

This clonotype came up a few times. The chain recombines TRBV6-1 with TRBJ1-2; 10 bases are shared with TRBD1. Trimming took 2 bases from V and 10 from J; bases not matched to a gene: 10. The germline V gene encodes CDR1 MNHNS and CDR2 SASEGT. This CDR3 has 15 amino acids. In nucleotides, the CDR3 is TGTGCCAGCAGTGAAAACTCGGGGACAGGGGATGTCTACACCTTC. The encoded protein is CASSENSGTGDVYTF.

This chain connects TRBV5-1 to TRBJ2-7; perhaps TRBD1 as D (6 bases). CDR3 length: 16 amino acids. Trimming stripped 0 bases from V and 0 bases from J, with 13 bases between. Germline V CDR1 and CDR2: SGHRS, YFSETQ. The CDR3 protein is CASSLGDTRSSYEQYF. CDR3 sequence (DNA): TGCGCCAGCAGCTTGGGGGACACAAGGAGCTCCTACGAGCAGTACTTC.